Presented here are 2 T cell receptor beta chains from one specimen sequenced in a study of blood T cells in healthy people across ages. The use of a sample-barcoded 5' primer and a J-beta primer mix characterized a second PCR of roughly 7 to 12 cycles. Each CDR3 protein is one row after TCRdb ran MiXCR on the 5' RACE reads. The table lists around 900,000 distinct CDR3 sequences, roughly 50% of them singletons. The material sequenced was blood. These receptors came from an older woman in good health.

This clonotype was recorded a few times. The rearrangement uses TRBV10-2 and TRBJ1-1; D unresolved. The CDR3 sequence is 14 residues long. V lost 6 bases, J lost 0 bases, and 11 bases lay in between. From germline, CDR1 is WSHSY and CDR2 SAAADI. CDR3 region: CASRLDGVNTEAFF. The CDR3 bases are TGCGCCAGCAGATTGGACGGGGTGAACACTGAAGCTTTCTTT.

This clonotype was seen only a few times. This rearrangement joins TRBV7-3 to TRBJ2-3; 10 bases map to TRBD2. Germline lookup yields CDR1 SGHTA and CDR2 FQGTGA. V lost 0 bases and J lost 4; bases outside the gene matches: 1. The CDR3 contains 15 residues. CDR3 region: CASSLTSGRPDTQYF. CDR3 bases: TGTGCCAGCAGCTTAACTAGCGGGAGGCCAGATACGCAGTATTTT.